This T cell receptor (delta chain) was identified in a study of gamma-delta T cells after stem cell transplantation (dated by TCRdb to 2016 to 2017). The germline V gene specifies GEAIGNYY as CDR1 and EKD as CDR2. From the cysteine through the phenylalanine, the CDR3 covers 16 amino acids. Of the read, only the CDR3 DNA is kept; its 48 bases are in frame from base 1. The library was built by means of RT-PCR. TCRdb records Illumina MiSeq as the sequencer. Clonotypes were called again by TCRdb from the public reads via CATT, and duplicate nucleotide sequences were then merged into one entry. The sample table lists over 5,000 delta-chain clones, 1.9% of them with a count of one. Of the sample, 19% falls within the top ten clones. This clone was seen a handful of times. Its cognate antigen has yet to be identified. The TCRdb protein comes from a much larger clone and disagrees with this DNA's translation at residue 3, likely due to a read error; the protein given here is derived from the DNA.

The receptor comes from a human donor. It is not recorded whose cells these are; they may come from a transplant donor. The specimen was gamma-delta T cells. This sequence uses TRDV2 and TRDJ1; the D segment could be TRDD3, given 6 matching bases. The nucleotide sequence is given as TGTGCCCGTGACACCGTCGGGGGAAGACCGGGCGATAAACTCATCTTT. Translated, it reads CARDTVGGRPGDKLIF.